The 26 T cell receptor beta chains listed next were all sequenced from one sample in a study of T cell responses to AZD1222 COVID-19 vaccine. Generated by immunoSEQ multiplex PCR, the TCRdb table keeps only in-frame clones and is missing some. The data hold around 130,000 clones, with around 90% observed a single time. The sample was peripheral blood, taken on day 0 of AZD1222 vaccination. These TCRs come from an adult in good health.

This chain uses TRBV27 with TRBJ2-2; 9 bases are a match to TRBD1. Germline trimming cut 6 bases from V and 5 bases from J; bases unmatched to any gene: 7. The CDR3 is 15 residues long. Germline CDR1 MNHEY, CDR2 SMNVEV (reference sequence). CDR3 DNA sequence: TGTGCCAGCAGCCCGGGACAGGGTAGGACCGGGGAGCTGTTTTTT. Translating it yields CASSPGQGRTGELFF.

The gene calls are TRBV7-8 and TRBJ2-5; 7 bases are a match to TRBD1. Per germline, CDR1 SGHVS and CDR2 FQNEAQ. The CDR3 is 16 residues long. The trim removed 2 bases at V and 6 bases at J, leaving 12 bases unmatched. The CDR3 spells CASSLTPYDRVKTQYF. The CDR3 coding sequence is TGTGCCAGCAGCTTAACCCCATACGACAGGGTGAAGACCCAGTACTTC. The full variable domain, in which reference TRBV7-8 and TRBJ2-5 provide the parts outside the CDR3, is GAGVSQSPRYKVAKRGQDVALRCDPISGHVSLFWYQQALGQGPEFLTYFQNEAQLDKSGLPSDRFFAERPEGSVSTLKIQRTQQEDSAVYLCASSLTPYDRVKTQYFGPGTRLLVL.

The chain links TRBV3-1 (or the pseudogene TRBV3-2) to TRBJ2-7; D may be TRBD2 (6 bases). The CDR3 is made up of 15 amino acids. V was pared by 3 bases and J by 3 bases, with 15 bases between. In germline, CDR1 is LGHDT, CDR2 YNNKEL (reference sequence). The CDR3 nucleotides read TGTGCCAGCAGCCAGGGGAACCGGGGGATCTACGAGCAGTACTTC. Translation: CASSQGNRGIYEQYF.

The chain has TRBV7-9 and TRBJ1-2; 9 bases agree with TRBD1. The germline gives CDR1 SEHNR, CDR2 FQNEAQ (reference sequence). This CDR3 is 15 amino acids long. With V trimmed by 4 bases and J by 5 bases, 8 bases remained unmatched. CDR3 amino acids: CASSSAGQGIYGYTF. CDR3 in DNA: TGTGCCAGCAGCTCGGCCGGACAGGGGATATATGGCTACACCTTC.

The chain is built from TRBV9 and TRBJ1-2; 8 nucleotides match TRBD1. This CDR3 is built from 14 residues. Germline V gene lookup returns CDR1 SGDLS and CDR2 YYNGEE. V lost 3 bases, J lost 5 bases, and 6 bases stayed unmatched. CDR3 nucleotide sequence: TGTGCCAGCAGCGGGGGCCAGGGGGCGTATGGCTACACCTTC. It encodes CASSGGQGAYGYTF.

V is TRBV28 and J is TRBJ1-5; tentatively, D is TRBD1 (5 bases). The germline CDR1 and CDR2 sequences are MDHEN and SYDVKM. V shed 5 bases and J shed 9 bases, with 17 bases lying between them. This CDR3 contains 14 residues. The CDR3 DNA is TGTGCCAGCAGTGCCTTTCGGGGGGGTGGGCCCCAGCATTTT. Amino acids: CASSAFRGGGPQHF.

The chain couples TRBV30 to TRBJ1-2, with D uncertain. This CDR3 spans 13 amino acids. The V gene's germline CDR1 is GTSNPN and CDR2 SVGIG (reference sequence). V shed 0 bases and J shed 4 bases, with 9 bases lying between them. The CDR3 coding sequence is TGTGCCTGGAGTGTTTCTGGGCCCTATGGCTACACCTTC. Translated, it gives CAWSVSGPYGYTF.

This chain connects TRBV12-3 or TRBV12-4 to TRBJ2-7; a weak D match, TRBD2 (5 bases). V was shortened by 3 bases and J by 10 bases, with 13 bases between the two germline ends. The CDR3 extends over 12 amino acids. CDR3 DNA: TGTGCCAGCAGTTTTTGGCCCGGGGATCAGTACTTC. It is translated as CASSFWPGDQYF.

The CDR3 loop is CASSPQGLAGGNNEQFF. CDR3 in DNA: TGTGCCAGCTCACCGCAAGGACTAGCGGGGGGCAACAATGAGCAGTTCTTC. The gene calls are TRBV18 and TRBJ2-1; 14 bases line up with TRBD2. CDR3 length equals 17 residues. The germline V gene has CDR1 KGHSH and CDR2 LQKENI. J lost 5 bases, V lost 3 bases, and 6 bases had no gene match.

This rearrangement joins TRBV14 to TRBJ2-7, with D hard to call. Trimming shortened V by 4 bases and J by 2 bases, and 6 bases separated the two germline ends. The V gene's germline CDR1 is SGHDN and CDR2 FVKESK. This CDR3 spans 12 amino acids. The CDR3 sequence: CASSPGPYEQYF. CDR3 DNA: TGTGCCAGCAGCCCAGGCCCCTACGAGCAGTACTTC.

CDR3 in amino acids: CASTQGGDPSYEQYF. The CDR3 DNA sequence: TGTGCCAGCACCCAAGGTGGGGATCCCTCCTACGAGCAGTACTTC. V is TRBV2 and J is TRBJ2-7; D unresolved. This CDR3 spans 15 amino acids. Germline V gives CDR1 SNHLY, CDR2 FYNNEI. Trimming removed 7 bases at V and 0 bases at J, with 16 bases between.

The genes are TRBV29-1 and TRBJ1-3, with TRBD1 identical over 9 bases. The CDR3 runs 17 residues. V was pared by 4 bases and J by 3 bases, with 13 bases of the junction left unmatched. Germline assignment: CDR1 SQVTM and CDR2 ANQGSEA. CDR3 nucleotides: TGCAGCGTTGGGGACCTGACAGGGGGAAGGGTTGGAAACACCATATATTTT. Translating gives CSVGDLTGGRVGNTIYF.

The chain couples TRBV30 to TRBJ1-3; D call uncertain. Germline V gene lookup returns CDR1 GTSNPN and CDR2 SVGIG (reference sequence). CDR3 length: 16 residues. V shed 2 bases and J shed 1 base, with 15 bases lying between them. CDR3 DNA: TGTGCCTGGAGTCTGGACCCCCGGTTGTCTGGAAACACCATATATTTT. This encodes CAWSLDPRLSGNTIYF.

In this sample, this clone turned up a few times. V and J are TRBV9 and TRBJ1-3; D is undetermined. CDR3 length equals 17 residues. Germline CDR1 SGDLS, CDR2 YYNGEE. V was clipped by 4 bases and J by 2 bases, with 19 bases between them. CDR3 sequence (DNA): TGTGCCAGCAGCCACTCTGGGCCCAGAAGACCTGGAAACACCATATATTTT. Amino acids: CASSHSGPRRPGNTIYF.

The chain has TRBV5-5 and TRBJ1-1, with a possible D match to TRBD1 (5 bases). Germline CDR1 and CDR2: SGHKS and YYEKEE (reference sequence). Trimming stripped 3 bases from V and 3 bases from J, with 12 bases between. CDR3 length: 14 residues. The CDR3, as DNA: TGTGCCAGCAGCTGGGACTTGGGGGACACTGAAGCTTTCTTT. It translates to CASSWDLGDTEAFF.

The CDR3 protein is CASSLYRGRNTEAFF. The CDR3 DNA follows: TGTGCCAGCAGCCTATACAGGGGGAGGAACACTGAAGCTTTCTTT. The rearrangement links TRBV3-1 (or the pseudogene TRBV3-2) to TRBJ1-1, with 8 bases aligning to TRBD1. The CDR3 is made up of 15 amino acids. Trimming at V came to 4 bases and at J to 1 base, leaving 5 bases not matched to a gene. The germline V gene encodes CDR1 LGHDT and CDR2 YNNKEL (reference sequence).

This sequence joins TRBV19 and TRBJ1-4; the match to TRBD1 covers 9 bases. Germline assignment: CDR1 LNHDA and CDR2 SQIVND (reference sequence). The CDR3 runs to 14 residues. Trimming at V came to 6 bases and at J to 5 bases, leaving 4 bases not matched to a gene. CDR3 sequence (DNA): TGTGCCAGTAGAAGGACAGGGGAAAATGAAAAACTGTTTTTT. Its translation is CASRRTGENEKLFF. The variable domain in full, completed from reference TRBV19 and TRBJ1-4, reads DGGITQSPKYLFRKEGQNVTLSCEQNLNHDAMYWYRQDPGQGLRLIYYSQIVNDFQKGDIAEGYSVSREKKESFPLTVTSAQKNPTAFYLCASRRTGENEKLFFGSGTQLSVL.

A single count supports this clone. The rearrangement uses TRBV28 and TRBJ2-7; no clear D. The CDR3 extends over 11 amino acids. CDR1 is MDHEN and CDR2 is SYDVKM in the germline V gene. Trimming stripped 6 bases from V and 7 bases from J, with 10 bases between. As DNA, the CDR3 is TGTGCCAGCAGATGGCTCACTGAGCAGTACTTC. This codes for CASRWLTEQYF.

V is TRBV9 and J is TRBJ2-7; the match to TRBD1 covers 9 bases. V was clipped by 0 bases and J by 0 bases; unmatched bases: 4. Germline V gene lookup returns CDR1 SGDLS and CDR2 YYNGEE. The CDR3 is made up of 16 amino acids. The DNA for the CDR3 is TGTGCCAGCAGCGTAGCCGGGGACAGGGTCTCCTACGAGCAGTACTTC. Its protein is CASSVAGDRVSYEQYF.

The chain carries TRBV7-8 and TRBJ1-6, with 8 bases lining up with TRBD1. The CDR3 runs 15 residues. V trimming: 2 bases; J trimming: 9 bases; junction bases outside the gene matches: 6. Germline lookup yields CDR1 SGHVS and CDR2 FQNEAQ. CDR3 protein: CASSLPGQVGSPLHF. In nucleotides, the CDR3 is TGTGCCAGCAGCTTACCGGGACAGGTCGGTTCACCCCTCCACTTT.

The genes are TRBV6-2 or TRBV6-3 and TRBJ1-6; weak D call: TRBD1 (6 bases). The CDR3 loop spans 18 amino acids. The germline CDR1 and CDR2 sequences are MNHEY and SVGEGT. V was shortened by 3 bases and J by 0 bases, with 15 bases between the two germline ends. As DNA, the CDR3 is TGTGCCAGCAGTTATGGGGGCTACCTAAGCTCCTATAATTCACCCCTCCACTTT. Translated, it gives CASSYGGYLSSYNSPLHF.

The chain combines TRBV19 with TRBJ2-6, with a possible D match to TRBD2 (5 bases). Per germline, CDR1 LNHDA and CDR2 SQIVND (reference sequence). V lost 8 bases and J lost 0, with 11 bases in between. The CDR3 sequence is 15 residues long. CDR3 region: CASGSWSSGANVLTF. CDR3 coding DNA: TGTGCCAGTGGGAGCTGGAGCTCTGGGGCCAACGTCCTGACTTTC.

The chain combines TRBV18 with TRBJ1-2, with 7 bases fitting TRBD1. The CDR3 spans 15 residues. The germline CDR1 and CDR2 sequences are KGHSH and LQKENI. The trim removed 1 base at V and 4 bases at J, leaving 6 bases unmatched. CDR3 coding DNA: TGTGCCAGCTCACCACAGGGGGCGAATGGCTATGGCTACACCTTC. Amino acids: CASSPQGANGYGYTF.

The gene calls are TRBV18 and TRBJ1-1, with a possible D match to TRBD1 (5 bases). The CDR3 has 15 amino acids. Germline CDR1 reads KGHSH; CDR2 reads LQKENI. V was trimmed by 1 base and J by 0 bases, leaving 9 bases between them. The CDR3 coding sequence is TGTGCCAGCTCACCACGGGACGGGGTGAACACTGAAGCTTTCTTT. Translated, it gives CASSPRDGVNTEAFF.

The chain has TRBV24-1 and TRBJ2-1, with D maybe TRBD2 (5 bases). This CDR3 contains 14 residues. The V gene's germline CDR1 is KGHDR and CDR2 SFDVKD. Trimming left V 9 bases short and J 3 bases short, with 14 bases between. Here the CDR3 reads CATVIPGIYNEQFF. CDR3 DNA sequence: TGTGCCACCGTCATTCCGGGAATCTACAATGAGCAGTTCTTC.

The CDR3 DNA sequence: TGCAGCGTTGGATGGGACAGGGGTTACGAGCAGTACTTC. As protein: CSVGWDRGYEQYF. The chain carries TRBV29-1 and TRBJ2-7, with 10 bases that match TRBD1. V shed 4 bases, J shed 4 bases, and the junction held 4 bases outside the gene matches. The CDR3 runs 13 residues. Germline-derived CDR1 and CDR2 are SQVTM and ANQGSEA.